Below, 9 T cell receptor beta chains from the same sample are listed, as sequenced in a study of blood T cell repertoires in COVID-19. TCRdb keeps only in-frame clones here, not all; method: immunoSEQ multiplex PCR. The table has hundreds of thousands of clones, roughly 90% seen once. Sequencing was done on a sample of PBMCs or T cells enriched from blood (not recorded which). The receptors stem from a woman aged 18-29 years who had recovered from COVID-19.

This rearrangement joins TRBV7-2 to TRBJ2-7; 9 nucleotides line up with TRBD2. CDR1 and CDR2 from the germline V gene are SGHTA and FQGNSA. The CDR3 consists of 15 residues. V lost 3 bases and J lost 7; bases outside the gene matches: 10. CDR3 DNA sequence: TGTGCCAGCAGCTTTAGCGGGGGCGCGATGAGAGAGCAGTACTTC. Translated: CASSFSGGAMREQYF.

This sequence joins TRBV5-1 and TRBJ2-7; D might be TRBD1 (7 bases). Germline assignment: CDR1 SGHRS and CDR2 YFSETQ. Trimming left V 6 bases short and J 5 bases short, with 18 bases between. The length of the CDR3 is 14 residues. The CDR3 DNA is TGCGCCAGCAAAATTGGGCAGGGGGGCGACGAGCAGTACTTC. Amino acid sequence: CASKIGQGGDEQYF.

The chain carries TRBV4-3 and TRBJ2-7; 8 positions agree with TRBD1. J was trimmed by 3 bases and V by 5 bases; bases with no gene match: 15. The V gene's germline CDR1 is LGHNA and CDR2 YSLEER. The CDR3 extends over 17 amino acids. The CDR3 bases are TGCGCCAGCAGCGAATCGATGAGTAACAGGGGGTACTACGAGCAGTACTTC. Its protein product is CASSESMSNRGYYEQYF.

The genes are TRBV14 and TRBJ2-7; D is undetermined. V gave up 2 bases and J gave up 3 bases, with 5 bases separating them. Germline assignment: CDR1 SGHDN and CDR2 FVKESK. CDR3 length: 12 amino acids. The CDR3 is CASSQWSYEQYF. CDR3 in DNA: TGTGCCAGCAGCCAATGGAGCTACGAGCAGTACTTC.

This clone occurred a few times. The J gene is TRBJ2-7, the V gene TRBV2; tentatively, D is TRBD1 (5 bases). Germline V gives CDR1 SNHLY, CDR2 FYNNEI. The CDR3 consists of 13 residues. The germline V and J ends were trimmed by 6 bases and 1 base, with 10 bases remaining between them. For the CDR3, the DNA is TGTGCCAGCAGGGTAGCAGGGTCCTACGAGCAGTACTTC. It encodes CASRVAGSYEQYF. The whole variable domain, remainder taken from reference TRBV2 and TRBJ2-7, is EPEVTQTPSHQVTQMGQEVILRCVPISNHLYFYWYRQILGQKVEFLVSFYNNEISEKSEIFDDQFSVERPDGSNFTLKIRSTKLEDSAMYFCASRVAGSYEQYFGPGTRLTVT.

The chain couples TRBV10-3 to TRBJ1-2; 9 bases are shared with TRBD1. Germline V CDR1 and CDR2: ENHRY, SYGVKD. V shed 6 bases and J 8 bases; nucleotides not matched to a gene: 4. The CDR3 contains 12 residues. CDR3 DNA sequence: TGTGCCATCAGGGACAGGGGATTCGGCTACACCTTC. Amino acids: CAIRDRGFGYTF.

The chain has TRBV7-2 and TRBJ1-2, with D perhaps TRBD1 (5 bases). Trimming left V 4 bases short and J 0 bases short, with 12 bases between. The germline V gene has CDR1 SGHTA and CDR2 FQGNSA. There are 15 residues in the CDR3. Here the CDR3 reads CASSSNRLANYGYTF. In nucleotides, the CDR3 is TGTGCCAGCAGCTCAAACAGGCTTGCTAACTATGGCTACACCTTC.

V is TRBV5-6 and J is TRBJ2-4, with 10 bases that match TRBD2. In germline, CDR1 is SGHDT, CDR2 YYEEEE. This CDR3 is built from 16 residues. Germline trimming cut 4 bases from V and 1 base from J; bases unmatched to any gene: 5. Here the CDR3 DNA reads TGTGCCAGCAGCCCCCCACTAGCGGGGGCCAAAAACATTCAGTACTTC. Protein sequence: CASSPPLAGAKNIQYF.

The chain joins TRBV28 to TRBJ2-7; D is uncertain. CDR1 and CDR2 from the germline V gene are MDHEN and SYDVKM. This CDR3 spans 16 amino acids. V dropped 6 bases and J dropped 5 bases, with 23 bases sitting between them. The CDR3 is CASSLEVTLILNEQYF. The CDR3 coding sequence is TGTGCCAGCAGCCTAGAAGTGACCCTCATCTTAAACGAGCAGTACTTC.